There are a few counts of the clone carrying this T cell receptor (beta chain). Different DNA sequences within this sample yield the same CDR3. How the authors handled the data: Amplifying reference gene primers gave estimates of nucleated cell counts. TCRdb's table, derived via immunoSEQ multiplex PCR, lists solely in-frame clones and lacks some. The DNA gave D and trimming, while V, J and clone size come from that table. The table includes 180,000 or so clones, approximately 85% detected once. The data were taken from a study of blood T cell repertoires in COVID-19. About the study: The United States, Italy and Spain were the sources of the acute and convalescent COVID-19 samples. In each case, the material was cDNA or gDNA derived from T cells, B-cell-depleted T cells, or PBMCs.

Trimming took 2 bases from V and 1 from J; bases not matched to a gene: 1. Germline V CDR1 and CDR2: MNHNS, SASEGT. The CDR3 runs to 15 residues. The sequencing sample was made of peripheral blood. The TCR originated in a woman of 80 years or more with acute or convalescent COVID-19. The genes are TRBV6-1 and TRBJ2-5; 10 bases line up with TRBD2. DNA of the CDR3: TGTGCCAGCAGTGAATTAGCGGGGGGCCAAGAGACCCAGTACTTC. Translated: CASSELAGGQETQYF.